The 32 T cell receptor beta chains presented below share a single source sample, sequenced in a study of immune aging and cytomegalovirus after organ transplant. A microwell BD Rhapsody targeted mRNA and AbSeq workflow captured the cells and built the libraries. TCRdb processed the single-cell sequencing reads anew with MiXCR; each CDR3 protein has one entry. The table lists 20,000 or so distinct CDR3 sequences, just over 35% of them singletons. No antigens are known for them. As for time point: five sample-tagged time points from pre-transplant (day -1) to day 368 post-transplant, pooled. Here the sequenced sample was CMV peptide-activated CD4+ and CD8+ T cells sorted from blood, taken at five time points, pooled. Subset specified: sorted CD8+CD137+ and CD4+CD154+ T cells after less than 15 h CMV IE-1 peptide stimulation. These receptors all stem from a female donor who had a heart transplant and CMV viremia.

J is TRBJ2-1 and V is TRBV7-9; TRBD2 matches at 8 bases. The V and J ends lost 0 bases and 1 base, in that order; junction bases with no gene match: 8. Germline CDR1 is SEHNR and CDR2 is FQNEAQ (reference sequence). The CDR3 is made up of 18 amino acids. The CDR3 loop is CASSLAPVAGSSYNEQFF. The DNA for the CDR3 is TGTGCCAGCAGCTTAGCGCCCGTAGCGGGATCATCCTACAATGAGCAGTTCTTC.

DNA of the CDR3: TGCAGTGCTAGAGACGGACAGTACTTTATGGATACGCAGTATTTT. Its protein is CSARDGQYFMDTQYF. The J gene is TRBJ2-3, the V gene TRBV20-1, with D possibly TRBD1 on 6 matching bases. This CDR3 contains 15 residues. The V gene lost 0 bases and the J gene lost 6 bases, with 16 bases spanning the gap. Germline values: CDR1 DFQATT, CDR2 SNEGSKA (reference sequence).

This clonotype has a single count. The rearrangement joins TRBV3-1 to TRBJ1-2, with 10 bases identical to TRBD1. This CDR3 has 15 residues. The germline gives CDR1 LGHDT, CDR2 YNNKEL (reference sequence). Trimming took 6 bases from V and 2 from J; bases not matched to a gene: 6. CDR3 residues: CASRGRGQGNYGYTF. The CDR3 coding sequence is TGTGCCAGCAGGGGAAGGGGACAGGGGAACTATGGCTACACCTTC.

This clonotype was detected ten times or more. The chain links TRBV7-3 to TRBJ2-3; 10 bases line up with TRBD1. The CDR3 totals 16 residues. V was pared by 5 bases and J by 3 bases, with 8 bases of the junction left unmatched. The germline gives CDR1 SGHTA, CDR2 FQGTGA. The CDR3, as DNA: TGTGCCAGCAGCCCCGACCGGGACAGGGGTACAGATACGCAGTATTTT. Encoded protein: CASSPDRDRGTDTQYF.

The chain carries TRBV4-2 and TRBJ1-1; the D is unclear. Between the trimmed V and J ends, which lost 0 bases and 5 bases, there was a span of 10 bases. The CDR3 loop spans 14 amino acids. The germline gives CDR1 LGHNA, CDR2 YNFKEQ. CDR3 in amino acids: CASSQDVVGTEAFF. For the CDR3, the DNA is TGTGCCAGCAGCCAAGATGTGGTGGGGACTGAAGCTTTCTTT.

DNA of the CDR3: TGTGCCAGCAGATCTGACCGGGACCCCTACAATGAGCAGTTCTTC. This sequence encodes CASRSDRDPYNEQFF. The rearrangement uses TRBV5-5 and TRBJ2-1; the D call may be TRBD1 or TRBD2 (5 bases each). CDR3 length equals 15 residues. Trimming removed 5 bases from V and 2 bases from J, with 14 bases in between. Germline V gives CDR1 SGHKS, CDR2 YYEKEE (reference sequence).

This clonotype was seen only once. A junction boundary mismatches the germline segment, possibly from a read error. J is TRBJ1-2 and V is TRBV27; tentatively, D is TRBD1 (6 bases). Germline V lookup: CDR1 MNHEY, CDR2 SMNVEV (reference sequence). CDR3 length equals 13 residues. CDR3 sequence: CASSLGGAAGCAF. CDR3 DNA: TGTGCCAGCAGTTTGGGGGGGGCGGCTGGCTGCGCCTTC.

This clonotype was counted a few times. V usage is TRBV3-1 and J usage is TRBJ1-1, with D perhaps TRBD1 (5 bases). CDR1 is LGHDT and CDR2 is YNNKEL in the germline V gene (reference sequence). This CDR3 is 15 amino acids long. Between the trimmed V and J ends, which lost 4 bases and 1 base, there was a span of 13 bases. The DNA for the CDR3 is TGTGCCAGCAGCCCCCCAGGGTCCCAGAACACTGAAGCTTTCTTT. Residues: CASSPPGSQNTEAFF.

This chain uses TRBV27 with TRBJ2-5; TRBD2 aligns across 8 bases. This CDR3 region has 14 residues. V trimming: 6 bases; J trimming: 5 bases; junction bases outside the gene matches: 8. Germline V gene lookup returns CDR1 MNHEY and CDR2 SMNVEV (reference sequence). The CDR3 region has the DNA TGTGCCAGCAGACCCAGCGGGAGCGAGGAGACCCAGTACTTC. Residues: CASRPSGSEETQYF.

The chain uses TRBV10-2 and TRBJ2-2, with TRBD2 matching 7 bases. The germline CDR1 and CDR2 sequences are WSHSY and SAAADI. The ends lost 9 bases at V and 6 bases at J; junction bases unmatched: 10. The CDR3 is 14 amino acids. The CDR3 nucleotides are TGCGCCAGTACCCGGACTAGTCGTTCCGGGGAGCTGTTTTTT. Protein: CASTRTSRSGELFF.

The chain has TRBV5-1 and TRBJ2-7; D remains ambiguous. The germline V and J ends were trimmed by 4 bases and 0 bases, with 11 bases remaining between them. The CDR3 is 14 amino acids. The germline gives CDR1 SGHRS, CDR2 YFSETQ. The CDR3: CASSTEAFSYEQYF. CDR3 bases: TGCGCCAGCAGCACTGAGGCGTTCTCCTACGAGCAGTACTTC.

The genes are TRBV11-2 and TRBJ2-1; 12 bases line up with TRBD2. Germline assignment: CDR1 SGHAT and CDR2 FQNNGV. The CDR3 extends over 15 amino acids. The V segment lost 2 bases and the J segment 4 bases; nucleotides outside the gene matches: 0. The chain's CDR3 is CASSLLAGGYNEQFF. The DNA for the CDR3 is TGTGCCAGCAGCTTACTAGCGGGAGGGTACAATGAGCAGTTCTTC.

Within the sample, this clonotype is medium-sized. V is TRBV3-1 and J is TRBJ1-6; 8 positions agree with TRBD1. The CDR3 totals 15 residues. Trimming at V came to 4 bases and at J to 3 bases, leaving 2 bases not matched to a gene. Germline loops: CDR1 LGHDT, CDR2 YNNKEL (reference sequence). This CDR3 reads CASSPGQDYNSPLHF. The CDR3 region has the DNA TGTGCCAGCAGCCCGGGACAGGACTATAATTCACCCCTCCACTTT.

Sample share makes this clonotype medium-sized. The chain recombines TRBV20-1 with TRBJ2-5; 14 bases map to TRBD2. J was trimmed by 5 bases and V by 6 bases; bases with no gene match: 14. Germline CDR1 DFQATT, CDR2 SNEGSKA (reference sequence). The CDR3 is 17 amino acids. The CDR3 protein is CSAPGTSGSRSQETQYF. The CDR3 nucleotides read TGCAGTGCACCCGGGACTAGCGGGAGTCGATCCCAGGAGACCCAGTACTTC.

This chain links TRBV10-3 with TRBJ1-6, with D hard to call. This CDR3 has 13 amino acids. CDR1 and CDR2 from the germline V gene are ENHRY and SYGVKD. Trimming took off 4 bases at V and 9 bases at J, with 10 bases between the two ends. The CDR3 region has the DNA TGTGCCATCAGTGGGGTGCTTACTTCACCCCTCCACTTT. It codes for CAISGVLTSPLHF.

Relative to its sample, this clonotype is medium-sized (0.01 to 0.1%). The V and J genes are TRBV5-1 and TRBJ2-7; the D call may be TRBD1 or TRBD2 (5 bases each). In germline, CDR1 is SGHRS, CDR2 YFSETQ. Trimming cost V 6 bases and J 3 bases, with 16 bases left between them. The CDR3 sequence is 14 residues long. The CDR3 region is CASTPGGGLYEQYF. DNA for the CDR3: TGCGCCAGCACCCCCGGTGGGGGTCTCTACGAGCAGTACTTC.

This clonotype was counted a few times. V usage is TRBV14 and J usage is TRBJ2-7; the match to TRBD1 covers 7 bases. The CDR3 has 15 amino acids. After removal of 4 bases from V and 0 bases from J, the junction contained 6 bases not matched to a gene. CDR1 and CDR2 (germline): SGHDN, FVKESK. CDR3 nucleotides: TGTGCCAGCAGCCTCCTCGACAGGGACTCCTACGAGCAGTACTTC. Residues: CASSLLDRDSYEQYF.

The sample holds many counts of this clonotype. The CDR3 reads CASSPEGGYSYEQYF. DNA for the CDR3: TGTGCCAGCAGCCCTGAGGGCGGGTACTCCTACGAGCAGTACTTC. The V call is TRBV7-9, the J call TRBJ2-7; D possibly corresponds to TRBD2 (5 bases). In germline, CDR1 is SEHNR, CDR2 FQNEAQ (reference sequence). V lost 5 bases, J lost 0 bases, and 14 bases lay in between. CDR3 length: 15 amino acids.

This clonotype ranks as medium-sized. The CDR3 DNA follows: TGTGCCAGCAGCTCGCGACAGGGTGGGGAAAAACTGTTTTTT. It specifies CASSSRQGGEKLFF. The chain has TRBV7-2 and TRBJ1-4, with 7 bases aligning to TRBD1. The J segment lost 8 bases and the V segment lost 4 bases, leaving 7 bases of the junction unmatched. The CDR3 consists of 14 residues. Germline V gene sequence: CDR1 SGHTA, CDR2 FQGNSA. The variable domain in full, completed from reference TRBV7-2 and TRBJ1-4, reads GAGVSQSPSNKVTEKGKDVELRCDPISGHTALYWYRQSLGQGLEFLIYFQGNSAPDKSGLPSDRFSAERTGGSVSTLTIQRTQQEDSAVYLCASSSRQGGEKLFFGSGTQLSVL.

This clonotype was seen repeatedly, ten times or more. The chain uses TRBV11-3 and TRBJ2-2, with a tentative D call TRBD1 (6 bases). Trimming stripped 4 bases from V and 2 bases from J, with 14 bases between. The V gene's germline CDR1 is SGHNT and CDR2 YENEEA. The CDR3 runs to 16 residues. CDR3 protein: CASSWFRDINTGELFF. CDR3 DNA sequence: TGTGCCAGCAGCTGGTTCCGGGACATCAACACCGGGGAGCTGTTTTTT. Complete variable domain (other parts from reference TRBV11-3 and TRBJ2-2): EAGVVQSPRYKIIEKKQPVAFWCNPISGHNTLYWYLQNLGQGPELLIRYENEEAVDDSQLPKDRFSAERLKGVDSTLKIQPAELGDSAVYLCASSWFRDINTGELFFGEGSRLTVL.

This clonotype showed up just a few times. The chain combines TRBV5-1 with TRBJ1-1; D may be TRBD1 (5 bases). Germline lookup yields CDR1 SGHRS and CDR2 YFSETQ. The CDR3 extends over 15 amino acids. Trimming removed 6 bases at V and 1 base at J, with 16 bases between. CDR3 loop: CASKDSVTSNTEAFF. The DNA of the CDR3 is TGCGCCAGCAAAGACAGCGTCACTTCGAACACTGAAGCTTTCTTT.

The chain couples TRBV3-1 to TRBJ2-7, with 7 bases matching TRBD2. The V segment lost 0 bases and the J segment 5 bases; nucleotides outside the gene matches: 16. In germline, CDR1 is LGHDT, CDR2 YNNKEL (reference sequence). This CDR3 spans 18 amino acids. Here the CDR3 DNA reads TGTGCCAGCAGCCAAGAGGATACTGGCGGGAGAGGTAGCCACGAGCAGTACTTC. This codes for CASSQEDTGGRGSHEQYF.

V is TRBV4-1 and J is TRBJ2-1; D may be TRBD2 (7 bases). V lost 0 bases, J lost 1 base, and 13 bases lay in between. The CDR3 totals 17 residues. Germline CDR1 MGHRA, CDR2 YSYEKL. As DNA, the CDR3 is TGCGCCAGCAGCCAAGACCGGGGGGCAGCTTCCTACAATGAGCAGTTCTTC. It yields the protein CASSQDRGAASYNEQFF.

A word on this clonotype: A read error may produce the germline difference seen at one junction end. The genes are TRBV7-9 and TRBJ2-1, with D unclear. This CDR3 is 18 amino acids long. Germline values: CDR1 SEHNR, CDR2 FQNEAQ (reference sequence). CDR3 nucleotide sequence: TGTGCCAGCTCGGAGAAGTGGGCCGTCCTAGGAACCCACAATGAGCAGTCCTTC. This translates into CASSEKWAVLGTHNEQSF.

This clonotype ranks as medium-sized. The rearrangement uses TRBV5-6 and TRBJ2-6, with D uncertain. Per germline, CDR1 SGHDT and CDR2 YYEEEE. This CDR3 is 12 amino acids long. Deletions cut 7 bases from V and 3 bases from J, with 5 bases between. The CDR3: CASLGGANVLTF. The DNA for the CDR3 is TGTGCCAGCCTCGGTGGGGCCAACGTCCTGACTTTC.

This clonotype was observed a handful of times. V and J are TRBV14 and TRBJ2-7, with 7 positions matching TRBD1. J was trimmed by 7 bases and V by 3 bases; bases with no gene match: 6. Looked up from germline, CDR1 is SGHDN and CDR2 is FVKESK. This CDR3 is built from 13 residues. The CDR3 DNA reads as TGTGCCAGCAGCCAGAGACAGGGCGGGGAGCAGTACTTC. It translates to CASSQRQGGEQYF.

The chain recombines TRBV5-1 with TRBJ1-5; 9 bases match TRBD1. The CDR3 runs 19 residues. V shed 3 bases, J shed 7 bases, and the junction held 20 bases outside the gene matches. Germline V gene lookup returns CDR1 SGHRS and CDR2 YFSETQ. The CDR3: CASSSASQGAGSTFQPQHF. The CDR3 DNA follows: TGCGCCAGCAGCTCCGCATCACAGGGGGCCGGTTCCACATTCCAGCCCCAGCATTTT.

The chain is built from TRBV10-3 and TRBJ2-7; no firm D call. The germline V gene has CDR1 ENHRY and CDR2 SYGVKD. Trimming cost V 0 bases and J 5 bases, with 2 bases left between them. The CDR3 contains 11 residues. The CDR3, as DNA: TGTGCCATCAGTGAGTCTCACGAGCAGTACTTC. Translation gives CAISESHEQYF.

The chain is built from TRBV9 and TRBJ2-7; D is unclear. Trimming pared 2 bases from V and 6 bases from J, leaving 12 bases between. Germline CDR1 is SGDLS and CDR2 is YYNGEE. This CDR3 region has 13 residues. As DNA, the CDR3 is TGTGCCAGCAGCGTCCGGCGCACCGGCGAGCAGTACTTC. Amino acids: CASSVRRTGEQYF. The whole variable domain, filled in from reference TRBV9 and TRBJ2-7, reads DSGVTQTPKHLITATGQRVTLRCSPRSGDLSVYWYQQSLDQGLQFLIQYYNGEERAKGNILERFSAQQFPDLHSELNLSSLELGDSALYFCASSVRRTGEQYFGPGTRLTVT.

This clonotype is termed medium-sized. CDR3 residues: CASSLGTGRFTDTQYF. The CDR3 DNA sequence: TGTGCCAGCAGTCTAGGGACAGGGCGGTTTACAGATACGCAGTATTTT. The V and J genes are TRBV12-3 or TRBV12-4 and TRBJ2-3; 9 bases are shared with TRBD1. Losses at the gene ends were 5 bases for V and 3 bases for J; bases not matched to a gene: 9. CDR3 size: 16 residues.

This clonotype was recorded only once. The chain couples TRBV3-1 to TRBJ2-7; 9 positions match TRBD2. V lost 5 bases and J lost 1; bases outside the gene matches: 3. Germline V gene sequence: CDR1 LGHDT, CDR2 YNNKEL (reference sequence). This CDR3 comprises 14 residues. The DNA of the CDR3 is TGTGCCAGCAGCAAGACTAGCGGATCCTACGAGCAGTACTTC. Translated: CASSKTSGSYEQYF.

About this clonotype itself: A read error is likely here: a far larger clone is one base away. This rearrangement joins TRBV28 to TRBJ2-1; 11 bases align to TRBD2. The germline CDR1 and CDR2 sequences are MDHEN and SYDVKM. Trimming removed 7 bases from V and 13 bases from J; junction bases left unmatched: 21. CDR3 length: 17 residues. CDR3 in DNA: TGTGCCAGCATCTCCGGGGGGCTAGCGGGAGGAGGGGACATTCAGTTCTTC. Amino acids: CASISGGLAGGGDIQFF. The whole variable domain, filled in from reference TRBV28 and TRBJ2-1, reads DVKVTQSSRYLVKRTGEKVFLECVQDMDHENMFWYRQDPGLGLRLIYFSYDVKMKEKGDIPEGYSVSREKKERFSLILESASTNQTSMYLCASISGGLAGGGDIQFFGPGTRLTVL.